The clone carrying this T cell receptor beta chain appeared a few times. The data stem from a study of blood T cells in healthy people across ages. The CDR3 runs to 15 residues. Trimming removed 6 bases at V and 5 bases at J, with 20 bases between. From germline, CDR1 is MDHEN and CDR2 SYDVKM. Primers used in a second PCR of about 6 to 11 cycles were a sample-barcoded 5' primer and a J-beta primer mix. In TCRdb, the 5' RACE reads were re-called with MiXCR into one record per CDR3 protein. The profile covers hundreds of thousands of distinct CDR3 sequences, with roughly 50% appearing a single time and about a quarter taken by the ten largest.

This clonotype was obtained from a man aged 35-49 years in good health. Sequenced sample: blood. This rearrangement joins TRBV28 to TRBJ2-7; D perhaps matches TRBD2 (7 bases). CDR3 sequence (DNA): TGTGCCAGCAGCCCCCGGGGGGCTGGAGTCCACGAGCAGTACTTC. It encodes CASSPRGAGVHEQYF.